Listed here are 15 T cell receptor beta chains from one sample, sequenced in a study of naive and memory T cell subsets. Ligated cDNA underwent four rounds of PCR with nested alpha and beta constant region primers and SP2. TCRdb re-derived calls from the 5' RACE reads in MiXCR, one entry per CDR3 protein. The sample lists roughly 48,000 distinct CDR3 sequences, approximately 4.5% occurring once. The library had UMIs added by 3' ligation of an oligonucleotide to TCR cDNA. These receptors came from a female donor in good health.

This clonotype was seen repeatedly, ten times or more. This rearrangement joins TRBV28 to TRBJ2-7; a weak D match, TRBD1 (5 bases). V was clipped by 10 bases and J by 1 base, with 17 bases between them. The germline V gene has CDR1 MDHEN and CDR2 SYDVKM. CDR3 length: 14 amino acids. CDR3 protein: CATNLRQKSYEQYF. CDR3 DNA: TGTGCCACCAATCTTCGACAGAAATCCTACGAGCAGTACTTC.

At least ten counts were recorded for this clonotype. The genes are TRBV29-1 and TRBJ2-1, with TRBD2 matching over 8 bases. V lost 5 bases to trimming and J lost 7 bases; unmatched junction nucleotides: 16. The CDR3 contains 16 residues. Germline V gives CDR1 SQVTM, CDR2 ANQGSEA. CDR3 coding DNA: TGCAGCGTTTATACCGTTGAGCGGGAGAGGTTAAATGAGCAGTTCTTC. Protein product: CSVYTVERERLNEQFF.

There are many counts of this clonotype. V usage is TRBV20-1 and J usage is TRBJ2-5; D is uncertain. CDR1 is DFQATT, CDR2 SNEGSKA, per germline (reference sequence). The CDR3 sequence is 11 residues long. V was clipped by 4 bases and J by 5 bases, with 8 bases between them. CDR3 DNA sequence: TGCAGTGCTACAGAGTTGGAGACCCAGTACTTC. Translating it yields CSATELETQYF.

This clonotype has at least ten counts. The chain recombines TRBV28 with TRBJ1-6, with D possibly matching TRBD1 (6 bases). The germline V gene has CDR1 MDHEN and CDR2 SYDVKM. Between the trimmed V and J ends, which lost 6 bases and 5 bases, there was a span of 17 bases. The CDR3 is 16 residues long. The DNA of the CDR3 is TGTGCCAGCAGCCGAGTTTGGGCAGGGGATAATTCACCCCTCCACTTT. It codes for CASSRVWAGDNSPLHF.

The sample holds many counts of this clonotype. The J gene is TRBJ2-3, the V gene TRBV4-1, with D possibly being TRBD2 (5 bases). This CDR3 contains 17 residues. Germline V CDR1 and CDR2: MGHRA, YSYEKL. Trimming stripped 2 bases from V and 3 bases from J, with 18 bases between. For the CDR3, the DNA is TGCGCCAGCAGCCAACCGCCGGGCCTGGAGGAGACAGATACGCAGTATTTT. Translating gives CASSQPPGLEETDTQYF.

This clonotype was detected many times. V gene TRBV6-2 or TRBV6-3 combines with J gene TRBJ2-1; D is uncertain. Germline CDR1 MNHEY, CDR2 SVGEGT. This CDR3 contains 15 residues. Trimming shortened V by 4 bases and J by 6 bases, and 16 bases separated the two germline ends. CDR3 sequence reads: CASSSSTLPFNEQFF. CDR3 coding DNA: TGTGCCAGCAGTTCCTCAACACTCCCGTTCAATGAGCAGTTCTTC.

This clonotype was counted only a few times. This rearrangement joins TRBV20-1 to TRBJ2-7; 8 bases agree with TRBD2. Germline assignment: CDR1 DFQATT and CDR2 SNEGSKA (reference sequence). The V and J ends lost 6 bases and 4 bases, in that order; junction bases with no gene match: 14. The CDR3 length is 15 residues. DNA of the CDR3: TGCAGTGCAAAAGACCCCCCCGGGAGGGCTTACGAGCAGTACTTC. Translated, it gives CSAKDPPGRAYEQYF.

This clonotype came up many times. The CDR3 region is CASSFSGTEAFF. DNA of the CDR3: TGTGCCAGCAGTTTTAGCGGAACTGAAGCTTTCTTT. V is TRBV7-2 and J is TRBJ1-1, with D unresolved. CDR1 is SGHTA, CDR2 FQGNSA, per germline. Trimming pared 6 bases from V and 5 bases from J, leaving 10 bases between. The CDR3 consists of 12 residues. Combining the CDR3 with reference TRBV7-2 and TRBJ1-1 gives the whole variable domain GAGVSQSPSNKVTEKGKDVELRCDPISGHTALYWYRQSLGQGLEFLIYFQGNSAPDKSGLPSDRFSAERTGGSVSTLTIQRTQQEDSAVYLCASSFSGTEAFFGQGTRLTVV.

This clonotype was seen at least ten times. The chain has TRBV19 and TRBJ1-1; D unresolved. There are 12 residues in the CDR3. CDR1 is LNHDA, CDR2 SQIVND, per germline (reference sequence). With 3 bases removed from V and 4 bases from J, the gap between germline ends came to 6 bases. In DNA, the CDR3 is TGTGCCAGTAGTATTTTGAGCACTGAAGCTTTCTTT. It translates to CASSILSTEAFF.

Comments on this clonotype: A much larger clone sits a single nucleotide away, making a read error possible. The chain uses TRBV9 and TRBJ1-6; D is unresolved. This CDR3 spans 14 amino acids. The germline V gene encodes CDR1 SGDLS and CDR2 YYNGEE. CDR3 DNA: TGTGCCAGCAGCGCCCCCCCGCCCAATTCACCCCTCAACTTT. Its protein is CASSAPPPNSPLNF.

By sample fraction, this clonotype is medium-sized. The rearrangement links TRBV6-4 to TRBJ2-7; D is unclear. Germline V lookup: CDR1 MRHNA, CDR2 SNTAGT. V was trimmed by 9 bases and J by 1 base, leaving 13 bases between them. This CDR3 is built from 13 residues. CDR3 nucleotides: TGTGCCAGAAGACTCTCTCGTTCCTACGAGCAGTACTTC. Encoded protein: CARRLSRSYEQYF.

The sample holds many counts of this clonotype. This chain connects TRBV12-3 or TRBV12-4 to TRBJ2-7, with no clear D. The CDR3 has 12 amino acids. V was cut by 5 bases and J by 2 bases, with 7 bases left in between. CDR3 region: CASSPWTYEQYF. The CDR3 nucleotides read TGTGCCAGCAGTCCGTGGACCTACGAGCAGTACTTC.

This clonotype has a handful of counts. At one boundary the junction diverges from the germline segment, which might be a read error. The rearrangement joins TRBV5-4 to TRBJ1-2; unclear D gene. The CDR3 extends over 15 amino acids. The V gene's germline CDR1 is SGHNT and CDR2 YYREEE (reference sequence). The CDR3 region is CASSLGLSANYGDTF. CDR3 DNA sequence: TGTGCCAGCAGCTTGGGACTTAGCGCTAACTATGGCGACACCTTC.

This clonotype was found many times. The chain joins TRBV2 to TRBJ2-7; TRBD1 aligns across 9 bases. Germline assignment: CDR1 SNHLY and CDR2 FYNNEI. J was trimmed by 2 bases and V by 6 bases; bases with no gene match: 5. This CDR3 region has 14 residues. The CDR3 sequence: CASRSDRGPYEQYF. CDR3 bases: TGTGCCAGCAGGTCGGACAGGGGCCCCTACGAGCAGTACTTC.

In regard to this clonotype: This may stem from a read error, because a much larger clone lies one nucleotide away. CDR3 bases: TGTGCCAGCAGCTTACGCGGAGGGGCCTACAATAAGCAGTTCTTC. Its translation is CASSLRGGAYNKQFF. This rearrangement joins TRBV7-9 to TRBJ2-1, with D perhaps TRBD2 (6 bases). This CDR3 comprises 15 residues. Germline V gene lookup returns CDR1 SEHNR and CDR2 FQNEAQ (reference sequence).